The 22 T cell receptor beta chains below all came from one sample that was sequenced in a study of T cell responses to AZD1222 COVID-19 vaccine. The assay was immunoSEQ multiplex PCR, and TCRdb's table has in-frame clones only and misses some. The sample yields 150,000 to 200,000 clones, approximately 86% seen once. Source: peripheral blood, taken on day 0 of AZD1222 vaccination. The receptors here all came from an adult in good health.

The rearrangement links TRBV9 to TRBJ2-3, with D possibly being TRBD1 (5 bases). CDR3 length: 14 residues. V lost 0 bases to trimming and J lost 5 bases, with 10 bases between them. Germline CDR1 reads SGDLS; CDR2 reads YYNGEE. CDR3 nucleotide sequence: TGTGCCAGCAGCGTAGCAGGGTTCGAAGATACGCAGTATTTT. It encodes CASSVAGFEDTQYF.

CDR3 in amino acids: CASSLGGGHNEQFF. As DNA, the CDR3 is TGTGCCAGTAGTCTTGGCGGGGGACACAATGAGCAGTTCTTC. J is TRBJ2-1 and V is TRBV19; 7 nucleotides agree with TRBD2. The V gene's germline CDR1 is LNHDA and CDR2 SQIVND (reference sequence). The junction had 6 bases not matched to a gene; V was cut back by 5 bases and J by 5 bases. This CDR3 spans 14 amino acids.

To note about this clone: At the DNA level, this CDR3 is encoded by other sequences in the same sample as well. V is TRBV27 and J is TRBJ1-2, with TRBD1 identical over 7 bases. V dropped 0 bases and J dropped 5; count of bases not matched to a gene: 6. The CDR3 is 15 residues long. Germline V gives CDR1 MNHEY, CDR2 SMNVEV (reference sequence). As DNA, the CDR3 is TGTGCCAGCAGTTTATCAGCAGGGGGGTATTATGGCTACACCTTC. It codes for CASSLSAGGYYGYTF.

In its sample, this clone was seen once. This chain connects TRBV6-5 to TRBJ2-7; 7 nucleotides align to TRBD1. The germline V gene encodes CDR1 MNHEY and CDR2 SVGAGI. The J segment lost 1 base and the V segment lost 2 bases, leaving 5 bases of the junction unmatched. The CDR3 has 15 amino acids. The CDR3 DNA follows: TGTGCCAGCAGTTACGAGGGGACAGTATCCTACGAGCAGTACTTC. Translation: CASSYEGTVSYEQYF.

As DNA, the CDR3 is TGTGCCAGCAGCCGTACTCGTAGCGGGGGAGGCACCGGGGAGCTGTTTTTT. This gives the protein CASSRTRSGGGTGELFF. This rearrangement joins TRBV3-1 (or the pseudogene TRBV3-2) to TRBJ2-2; 9 bases align to TRBD2. The CDR3 loop spans 17 amino acids. Germline V gene sequence: CDR1 LGHDT, CDR2 YNNKEL (reference sequence). The ends lost 4 bases at V and 4 bases at J; junction bases unmatched: 10.

In this sample, this clone turned up a few times. V gene TRBV4-1 combines with J gene TRBJ1-6; D is possibly TRBD1 (6 bases). Germline V gene data show CDR1 as MGHRA and CDR2 as YSYEKL. The length of the CDR3 is 16 residues. V dropped 1 base and J dropped 6 bases, with 13 bases sitting between them. The CDR3 here is CASSQVSPTGNSPLHF. In DNA, the CDR3 is TGCGCCAGCAGCCAAGTCTCCCCGACAGGTAATTCACCCCTCCACTTT.

The chain has TRBV18 and TRBJ2-3; a possible D gene is TRBD2 (7 bases). CDR1 and CDR2 from the germline V gene are KGHSH and LQKENI. V lost 3 bases, J lost 5 bases, and 12 bases lay in between. This CDR3 is 14 amino acids long. CDR3 sequence (DNA): TGTGCCAGCTCACCTTACAGGGAGGGAGATACGCAGTATTTT. Translating it yields CASSPYREGDTQYF.

This sequence joins TRBV6-6 and TRBJ2-7; D ambiguous. Trimming shortened V by 3 bases and J by 0 bases, and 6 bases separated the two germline ends. This CDR3 contains 13 residues. The germline gives CDR1 MNHNY, CDR2 SVGAGI (reference sequence). The CDR3 here is CASSYRNSYEQYF. CDR3 in DNA: TGTGCCAGCAGTTATAGAAACTCCTACGAGCAGTACTTC.

CDR3 bases: TGTGCCAGCAGCTTAAACACCGCTGGCGAGCAGTACTTC. This gives the protein CASSLNTAGEQYF. The chain couples TRBV7-9 to TRBJ2-7; D not certain. Germline V gives CDR1 SEHNR, CDR2 FQNEAQ (reference sequence). The CDR3 has 13 residues. The germline V and J ends were trimmed by 2 bases and 6 bases, with 11 bases remaining between them.

The chain carries TRBV10-3 and TRBJ1-1; no clear D gene. The CDR3 consists of 13 residues. CDR1 is ENHRY, CDR2 SYGVKD, per germline. Trimming stripped 7 bases from V and 4 bases from J, with 13 bases between. CDR3 DNA: TGTGCCATCACCCTTAAACCTGGCACTGAAGCTTTCTTT. Protein sequence: CAITLKPGTEAFF.

This chain joins TRBV24-1 and TRBJ2-1, with D perhaps matching TRBD2 (7 bases). Germline V gene sequence: CDR1 KGHDR, CDR2 SFDVKD. The CDR3 has 14 residues. V was cut by 4 bases and J by 7 bases, with 13 bases left in between. CDR3 nucleotide sequence: TGTGCCACCAGTGACCTGGGGGGGCCGAATGAGCAGTTCTTC. The encoded protein is CATSDLGGPNEQFF.

The chain has TRBV6-6 and TRBJ1-1; TRBD1 is a possible D gene (5 bases). The CDR3 spans 14 residues. CDR1 and CDR2 (germline): MNHNY, SVGAGI (reference sequence). V gave up 0 bases and J gave up 4 bases, with 9 bases separating them. DNA of the CDR3: TGTGCCAGCAGTTACTCATCCCAGGGCACTGAAGCTTTCTTT. Translating it yields CASSYSSQGTEAFF.

Regarding this clone: The junction departs from germline at one end; a sequencing error may be responsible. This chain's CDR3 is CASSLERVAYGQYF. Written as DNA, the CDR3 is TGTGCCAGCAGCTTAGAAAGGGTGGCCTACGGGCAGTACTTC. The chain joins TRBV7-2 to TRBJ2-7; D is ambiguous. CDR3 size: 14 residues. From germline, CDR1 is SGHTA and CDR2 FQGNSA. The whole variable domain, remainder taken from reference TRBV7-2 and TRBJ2-7, is GAGVSQSPSNKVTEKGKDVELRCDPISGHTALYWYRQSLGQGLEFLIYFQGNSAPDKSGLPSDRFSAERTGGSVSTLTIQRTQQEDSAVYLCASSLERVAYGQYFGPGTRLTVT.

This clone was recorded only once. This chain connects TRBV27 to TRBJ1-2; TRBD1 agrees at 7 bases. J gave up 5 bases and V 5 bases, and 11 bases lay outside the gene matches. This CDR3 contains 15 residues. Looked up from germline, CDR1 is MNHEY and CDR2 is SMNVEV (reference sequence). The chain's CDR3 is CASSLSTGALYGYTF. DNA of the CDR3: TGTGCCAGCAGTCTCTCCACAGGGGCGCTTTATGGCTACACCTTC.

This clone was seen a single time. This sequence joins TRBV2 and TRBJ2-2, with 9 bases identical to TRBD1. In germline, CDR1 is SNHLY, CDR2 FYNNEI. The junction had 4 bases not matched to a gene; V was cut back by 6 bases and J by 5 bases. There are 14 residues in the CDR3. CDR3 sequence (DNA): TGTGCCAGCAGGGAGACAGGGGGTACCGGGGAGCTGTTTTTT. It specifies CASRETGGTGELFF.

The V and J genes are TRBV28 and TRBJ2-3; TRBD1 matches 8 bases. Per the germline V gene, CDR1 is MDHEN and CDR2 is SYDVKM. V lost 6 bases to trimming and J lost 2 bases; unmatched junction nucleotides: 4. CDR3 length: 14 residues. The CDR3 region has the DNA TGTGCCAGCAGCGTGACAGGGGCCACAGATACGCAGTATTTT. Translated, it gives CASSVTGATDTQYF.

The V call is TRBV2, the J call TRBJ1-2; the D gene is possibly TRBD1 (6 bases). V lost 8 bases and J lost 4, with 26 bases in between. The CDR3 length is 17 residues. Germline-derived CDR1 and CDR2 are SNHLY and FYNNEI. As DNA, the CDR3 is TGTGCCAGCGGTCCAGGGGACGGGGCAGAAGCCTTCTATGGCTACACCTTC. Amino acids: CASGPGDGAEAFYGYTF.

Remarks on this clone: The junction departs from germline at one end; a sequencing error may be responsible. The CDR3 bases are TGCGCCAGCAGCCAAGATTTGCCCCGGGGGCACTTT. It is translated as CASSQDLPRGHF. V is TRBV4-3 and J is TRBJ2-3; D is possibly TRBD1 or TRBD2 (6 bases each). CDR1 and CDR2 from the germline V gene are LGHNA and YSLEER. The CDR3 has 12 amino acids.

The chain has TRBV18 and TRBJ1-1; no firm D call. This CDR3 spans 12 amino acids. Germline V lookup: CDR1 KGHSH, CDR2 LQKENI. Trimming left V 1 base short and J 8 bases short, with 8 bases between. The CDR3 reads CASSPLSSEAFF. As DNA, the CDR3 is TGTGCCAGCTCACCACTCTCTTCAGAAGCTTTCTTT.

In this sample, this clone turned up once. This rearrangement joins TRBV3-1 (or the pseudogene TRBV3-2) to TRBJ1-2; perhaps TRBD1 as D (6 bases). There are 12 residues in the CDR3. Germline V gene lookup returns CDR1 LGHDT and CDR2 YNNKEL (reference sequence). Trimming removed 4 bases from V and 11 bases from J, with 14 bases in between. This CDR3 is CASSRRDIDYTF. The CDR3 coding sequence is TGTGCCAGCAGCCGCCGGGACATCGATTACACCTTC.

The chain links TRBV10-3 to TRBJ2-3; 7 bases agree with TRBD1. Germline CDR1 is ENHRY and CDR2 is SYGVKD. V lost 6 bases and J lost 1; bases outside the gene matches: 7. The CDR3 runs to 15 residues. In DNA form, the CDR3 reads TGTGCCATCAGAGCTGGACAGGACCGCACAGATACGCAGTATTTT. Its translation: CAIRAGQDRTDTQYF.

The chain couples TRBV6-1 to TRBJ1-5; D is unclear. The length of the CDR3 is 11 residues. The germline V gene encodes CDR1 MNHNS and CDR2 SASEGT. The V gene lost 3 bases and the J gene lost 11 bases, with 8 bases spanning the gap. CDR3 protein: CASSDPLTQHF. The CDR3 bases are TGTGCCAGCAGTGATCCTCTGACCCAGCATTTT.